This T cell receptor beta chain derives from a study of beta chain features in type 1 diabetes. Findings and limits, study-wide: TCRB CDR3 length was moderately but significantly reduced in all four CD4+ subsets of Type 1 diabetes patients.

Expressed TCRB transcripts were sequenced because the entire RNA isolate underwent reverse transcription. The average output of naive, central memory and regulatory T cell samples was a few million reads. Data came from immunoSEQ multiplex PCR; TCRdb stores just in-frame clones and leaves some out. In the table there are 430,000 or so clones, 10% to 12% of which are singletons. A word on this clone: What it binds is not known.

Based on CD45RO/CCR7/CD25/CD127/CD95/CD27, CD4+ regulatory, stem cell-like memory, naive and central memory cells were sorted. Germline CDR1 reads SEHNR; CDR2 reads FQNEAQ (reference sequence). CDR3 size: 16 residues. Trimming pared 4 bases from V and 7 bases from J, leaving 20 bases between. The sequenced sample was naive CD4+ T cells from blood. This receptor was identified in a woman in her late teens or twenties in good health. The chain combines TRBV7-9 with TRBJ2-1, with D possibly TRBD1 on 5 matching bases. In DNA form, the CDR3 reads TGTGCCAGCAGCTCTCAGGGTATGGTTCCAAAAAATGAGCAGTTCTTC. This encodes CASSSQGMVPKNEQFF.